The clone carrying this TCR beta chain was seen repeatedly, ten times or more. The antigen is not known. Preparation of the TCRbeta library used unique molecular identifiers. TCRdb re-called the PCR reads through MiXCR, storing one row per CDR3 protein. This table holds around 440,000 distinct CDR3 sequences, roughly a tenth found once. This sample is drawn from a study of T-cell reconstitution after alpha-beta-depleted transplantation in children. Study results and caveats: Diversity and T-cell counts at one year after transplant derived mostly from new T cells. Expanded graft clones, several hundred of them, were reportedly the source of alpha-beta T cells about two months after transplant. The high TCRbeta diversity at day 60 in some patients came from surviving recipient T cells and thymic progenitors.

Germline-derived CDR1 and CDR2 are SEHNR and FQNEAQ (reference sequence). V gave up 8 bases and J gave up 0 bases, with 14 bases separating them. The CDR3 totals 15 residues. The sample was PBMCs, taken before TCRalphabeta/CD19-depleted stem cell transplant. The genes are TRBV7-9 and TRBJ2-1; D gene unclear. The receptor was derived from a child aged 2 to 9 with inherited bone marrow failure, due to receive a stem cell transplant. The CDR3 protein is CASSLTTLSYNEQFF. Written as DNA, the CDR3 is TGTGCCAGCTCCTTAACGACCCTCTCCTACAATGAGCAGTTCTTC.